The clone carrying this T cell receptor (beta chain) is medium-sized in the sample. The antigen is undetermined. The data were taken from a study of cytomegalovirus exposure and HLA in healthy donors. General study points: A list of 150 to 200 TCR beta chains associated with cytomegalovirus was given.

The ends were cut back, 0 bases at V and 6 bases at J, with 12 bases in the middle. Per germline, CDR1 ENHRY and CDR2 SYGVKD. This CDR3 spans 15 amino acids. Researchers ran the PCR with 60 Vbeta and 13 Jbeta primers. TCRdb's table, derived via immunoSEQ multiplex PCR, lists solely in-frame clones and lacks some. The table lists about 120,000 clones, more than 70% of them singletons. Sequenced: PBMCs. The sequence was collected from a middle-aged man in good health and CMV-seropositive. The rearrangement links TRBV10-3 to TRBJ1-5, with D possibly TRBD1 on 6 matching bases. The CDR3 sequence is CAISESNRDGQPQHF. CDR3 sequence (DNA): TGTGCCATCAGTGAGTCTAACAGGGACGGTCAGCCCCAGCATTTT.